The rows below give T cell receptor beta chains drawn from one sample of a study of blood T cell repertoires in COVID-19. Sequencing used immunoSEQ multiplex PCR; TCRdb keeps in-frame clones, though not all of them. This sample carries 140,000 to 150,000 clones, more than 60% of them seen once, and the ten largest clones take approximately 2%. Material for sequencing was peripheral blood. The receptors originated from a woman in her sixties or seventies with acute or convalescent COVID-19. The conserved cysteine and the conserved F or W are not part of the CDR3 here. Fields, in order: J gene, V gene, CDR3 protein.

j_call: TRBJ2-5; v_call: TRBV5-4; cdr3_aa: ASSPGGGPRETQY
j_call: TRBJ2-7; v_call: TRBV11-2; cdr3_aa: AWRGGAGEQY
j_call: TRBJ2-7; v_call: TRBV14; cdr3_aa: ASSPSTGPYEQY
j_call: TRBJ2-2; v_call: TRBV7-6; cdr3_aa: ACGEREDRGELF
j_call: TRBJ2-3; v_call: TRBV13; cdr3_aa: ASSSRTSGRNTQY
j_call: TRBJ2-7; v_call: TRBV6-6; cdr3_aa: ASSHRGTHEQY
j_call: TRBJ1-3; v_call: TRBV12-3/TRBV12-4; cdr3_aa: ASSLASGNTIY
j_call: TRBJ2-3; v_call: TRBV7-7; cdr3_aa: ASSSLPGDTQY
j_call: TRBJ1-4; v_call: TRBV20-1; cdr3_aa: SARTGEKLF
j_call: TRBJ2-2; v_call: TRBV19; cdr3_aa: ASSIGQVAGELF
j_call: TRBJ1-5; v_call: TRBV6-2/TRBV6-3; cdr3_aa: ASSYGAASNQPQH
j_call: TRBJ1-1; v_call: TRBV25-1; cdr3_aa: ASSEYGGTEAF
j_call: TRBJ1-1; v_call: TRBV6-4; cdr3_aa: ASSERGHTEAF
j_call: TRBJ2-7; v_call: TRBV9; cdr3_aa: ASSPDSSYEQY
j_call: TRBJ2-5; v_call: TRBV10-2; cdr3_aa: ASSGLTFKETQY
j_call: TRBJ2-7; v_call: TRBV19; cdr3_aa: ASSFNRGDEQY
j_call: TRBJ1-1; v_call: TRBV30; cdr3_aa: AWSFAVMNTEAF
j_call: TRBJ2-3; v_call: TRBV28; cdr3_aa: ASRGGGPAQY
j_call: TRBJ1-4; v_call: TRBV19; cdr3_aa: ASSGGLGNEKLF
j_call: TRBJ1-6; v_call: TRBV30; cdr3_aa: AWSPTDRARPLH
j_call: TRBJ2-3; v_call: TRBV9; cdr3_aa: ASSVSDWPISTQY
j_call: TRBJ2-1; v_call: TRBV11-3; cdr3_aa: ASSLDLGGSSYNEQF
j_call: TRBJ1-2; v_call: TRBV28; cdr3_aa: ASREGTGTNYGYT
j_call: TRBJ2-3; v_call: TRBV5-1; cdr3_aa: ASSPDRALY
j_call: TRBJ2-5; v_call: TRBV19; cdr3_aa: ASSIRGIETQY
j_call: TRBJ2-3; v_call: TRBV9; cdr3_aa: ASSAGTSLTDTQY